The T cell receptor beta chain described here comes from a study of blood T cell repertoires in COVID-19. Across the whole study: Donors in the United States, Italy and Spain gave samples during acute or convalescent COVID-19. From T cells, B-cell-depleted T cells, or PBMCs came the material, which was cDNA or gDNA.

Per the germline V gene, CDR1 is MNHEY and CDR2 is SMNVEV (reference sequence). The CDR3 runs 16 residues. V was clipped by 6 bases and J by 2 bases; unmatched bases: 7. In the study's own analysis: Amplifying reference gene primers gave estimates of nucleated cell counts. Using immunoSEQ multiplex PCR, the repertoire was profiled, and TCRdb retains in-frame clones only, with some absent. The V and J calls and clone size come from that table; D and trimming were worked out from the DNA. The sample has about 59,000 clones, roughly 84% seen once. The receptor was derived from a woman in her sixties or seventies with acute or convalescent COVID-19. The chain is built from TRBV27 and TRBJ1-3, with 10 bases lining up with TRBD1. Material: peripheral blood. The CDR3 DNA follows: TGTGCCAGCAGAAAGGCGACAGGGGGCGCTGGAAACACCATATATTTT. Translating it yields CASRKATGGAGNTIYF.